The 18 T cell receptor beta chains given below trace back to one sample, sequenced in a study of T cells after yellow fever vaccination. In TCRdb, the 5' RACE reads were re-called with MiXCR into one record per CDR3 protein. This sample has about 340,000 distinct CDR3 sequences, with approximately 4.2% found just once. The sample was PBMCs, taken 5 days after the yellow fever booster vaccination. These receptors originate from a man between 18 and 35 years old who received the YFV17D yellow fever vaccine.

The chain couples TRBV5-1 to TRBJ2-2; TRBD2 matches at 10 bases. There are 16 residues in the CDR3. CDR1 and CDR2 from the germline V gene are SGHRS and YFSETQ. Trimming cost V 7 bases and J 1 base; bases outside gene matches: 7. The CDR3 bases are TGCGCCAGCTCGAGCGGGGGGGCCATGAACACCGGGGAGCTGTTTTTT. Residues: CASSSGGAMNTGELFF.

This clonotype has only a few counts. V is TRBV20-1 and J is TRBJ2-1; D gene ambiguous. Trimming cost V 5 bases and J 6 bases, with 11 bases left between them. Germline V gene lookup returns CDR1 DFQATT and CDR2 SNEGSKA (reference sequence). CDR3 length equals 12 residues. The CDR3 protein is CSAPGAVNEQFF. In DNA form, the CDR3 reads TGCAGTGCTCCTGGAGCCGTCAATGAGCAGTTCTTC.

The rearrangement uses TRBV4-3 and TRBJ1-6; TRBD1 matches 7 bases. The CDR3 has 15 residues. CDR1 is LGHNA and CDR2 is YSLEER in the germline V gene. V lost 2 bases to trimming and J lost 4 bases; unmatched junction nucleotides: 2. DNA of the CDR3: TGCGCCAGCAGCCAAATGACAGGGTATAATTCACCCCTCCACTTT. This codes for CASSQMTGYNSPLHF.

In its sample, this clonotype was seen many times. The chain joins TRBV28 to TRBJ2-5; possibly TRBD2 for D (6 bases). The V gene lost 2 bases and the J gene lost 6 bases, with 13 bases spanning the gap. Germline loops: CDR1 MDHEN, CDR2 SYDVKM. This CDR3 contains 14 residues. The CDR3 region has the DNA TGTGCCAGCAGTTTAGCGGGGATCGGGCAGACCCAGTACTTC. It encodes CASSLAGIGQTQYF.

This clonotype was counted only a few times. The chain carries TRBV5-6 and TRBJ2-1; 8 positions agree with TRBD2. Germline lookup yields CDR1 SGHDT and CDR2 YYEEEE. This CDR3 comprises 14 residues. J gave up 8 bases and V 6 bases, and 10 bases lay outside the gene matches. Here the CDR3 DNA reads TGTGCCAGCACCCTCGGGAGGGGAGTGGATGAGCAGTTCTTC. This translates into CASTLGRGVDEQFF. The full variable domain, with the rest looked up from reference TRBV5-6 and TRBJ2-1, is DAGVTQSPTHLIKTRGQQVTLRCSPKSGHDTVSWYQQALGQGPQFIFQYYEEEERQRGNFPDRFSGHQFPNYSSELNVNALLLGDSALYLCASTLGRGVDEQFFGPGTRLTVL.

V and J are TRBV5-4 and TRBJ1-2, with 8 bases fitting TRBD1. This CDR3 spans 14 amino acids. Germline lookup yields CDR1 SGHNT and CDR2 YYREEE (reference sequence). V trimming: 4 bases; J trimming: 7 bases; junction bases outside the gene matches: 9. CDR3 coding DNA: TGTGCCAGCAGCAGCCATGGACAGGGAGGTGGCTACACCTTC. It encodes CASSSHGQGGGYTF.

This clonotype was seen repeatedly, ten times or more. The chain carries TRBV20-1 and TRBJ2-1, with 10 bases lining up with TRBD2. The CDR3 has 14 residues. Trimming took 7 bases from V and 12 from J; bases not matched to a gene: 15. Germline loops: CDR1 DFQATT, CDR2 SNEGSKA (reference sequence). CDR3 region: CSVTRGSGGRVQFF. CDR3 nucleotide sequence: TGCAGTGTCACCCGTGGTAGCGGGGGGAGGGTGCAGTTCTTC.

This clonotype has only a few counts. The gene calls are TRBV19 and TRBJ2-6; D is unresolved. V was shortened by 1 base and J by 4 bases, with 8 bases between the two germline ends. This CDR3 is built from 15 residues. The V gene's germline CDR1 is LNHDA and CDR2 SQIVND (reference sequence). The CDR3 region is CASSIAIRGANVLTF. The CDR3 DNA reads as TGTGCCAGTAGTATAGCCATACGAGGGGCCAACGTCCTGACTTTC. Full variable domain (missing parts from reference TRBV19 and TRBJ2-6): DGGITQSPKYLFRKEGQNVTLSCEQNLNHDAMYWYRQDPGQGLRLIYYSQIVNDFQKGDIAEGYSVSREKKESFPLTVTSAQKNPTAFYLCASSIAIRGANVLTFGAGSRLTVL.

This clonotype appeared many times. The V and J genes are TRBV12-5 and TRBJ2-3; the match to TRBD2 covers 9 bases. The CDR3 is made up of 12 amino acids. Trimming removed 4 bases from V and 10 bases from J; junction bases left unmatched: 3. CDR1 is LGHNT and CDR2 is FRNRAP in the germline V gene. The CDR3 spells CASGSSGVAQYF. The CDR3 region has the DNA TGTGCTAGTGGTTCTAGCGGGGTGGCGCAGTATTTT. Supplemented by reference TRBV12-5 and TRBJ2-3, the full variable domain reads DARVTQTPRHKVTEMGQEVTMRCQPILGHNTVFWYRQTMMQGLELLAYFRNRAPLDDSGMPKDRFSAEMPDATLATLKIQPSEPRDSAVYFCASGSSGVAQYFGPGTRLTVL.

This clonotype was observed a handful of times. This chain joins TRBV5-1 and TRBJ2-3; no clear D. Germline V gives CDR1 SGHRS, CDR2 YFSETQ. Trimming took 6 bases from V and 6 from J, leaving 14 bases between them. CDR3 length: 13 amino acids. CDR3 in amino acids: CASTLLPGDTQYF. The DNA for the CDR3 is TGCGCCAGCACCCTTTTGCCCGGGGATACGCAGTATTTT.

This rearrangement joins TRBV6-1 to TRBJ1-1; possible D gene TRBD1, 5 bases. Trimming left V 2 bases short and J 2 bases short, with 21 bases between. CDR1 MNHNS and CDR2 SASEGT come from the germline V gene. The CDR3 runs to 18 residues. CDR3 protein: CASSERRWVGGDNTEAFF. CDR3 DNA: TGTGCCAGCAGTGAAAGAAGGTGGGTCGGGGGGGACAACACTGAAGCTTTCTTT.

This clonotype appeared a few times. The genes are TRBV5-5 and TRBJ2-7; 8 bases are a match to TRBD1. Germline lookup yields CDR1 SGHKS and CDR2 YYEKEE (reference sequence). V was clipped by 3 bases and J by 3 bases; unmatched bases: 5. This CDR3 is built from 14 residues. This CDR3 is CASSYSGGGYEQYF. The CDR3 nucleotides are TGTGCCAGCAGCTACTCAGGGGGCGGCTACGAGCAGTACTTC.

The gene calls are TRBV12-3 or TRBV12-4 and TRBJ2-5; 9 bases map to TRBD2. The J segment lost 5 bases and the V segment lost 1 base, leaving 14 bases of the junction unmatched. This CDR3 is 18 amino acids long. The CDR3 region is CASSLESYRRGGWETQYF. As DNA, the CDR3 is TGTGCCAGCAGTTTAGAATCCTATCGGCGGGGGGGCTGGGAGACCCAGTACTTC.

The V call is TRBV29-1, the J call TRBJ2-3; 8 nucleotides line up with TRBD2. CDR3 length equals 16 residues. V trimming: 3 bases; J trimming: 5 bases; junction bases outside the gene matches: 13. CDR1 is SQVTM, CDR2 ANQGSEA, per germline. The CDR3 DNA is TGCAGCGTTGATCGGTATTCGGAGCGGGGGATAGATACGCAGTATTTT. It codes for CSVDRYSERGIDTQYF.

The chain uses TRBV27 and TRBJ2-2; no clear D gene. CDR1 is MNHEY and CDR2 is SMNVEV in the germline V gene (reference sequence). This CDR3 is 15 amino acids long. V dropped 6 bases and J dropped 7 bases, with 18 bases sitting between them. CDR3 bases: TGTGCCAGCAGGCGCCCGGGCCCCCTAGTCGGGGAGCTGTTTTTT. It specifies CASRRPGPLVGELFF.

The CDR3 region is CASRTGSLTDTQYF. In nucleotides, the CDR3 is TGTGCCAGCCGAACCGGGTCTCTCACAGATACGCAGTATTTT. The chain couples TRBV6-5 to TRBJ2-3; D is ambiguous. CDR1 and CDR2 (germline): MNHEY, SVGAGI. V was trimmed by 8 bases and J by 2 bases, leaving 14 bases between them. The CDR3 contains 14 residues.

In its sample, this clonotype was seen many times. The chain recombines TRBV11-2 with TRBJ2-1; no definite D call. The germline V gene encodes CDR1 SGHAT and CDR2 FQNNGV. CDR3 length: 12 amino acids. Trimming cost V 5 bases and J 9 bases, with 11 bases left between them. CDR3 loop: CASSPRSGEQFF. The CDR3 bases are TGTGCCAGCAGCCCCAGATCGGGTGAGCAGTTCTTC.

This chain joins TRBV7-6 and TRBJ2-5; TRBD2 agrees at 8 bases. The V and J ends lost 7 bases and 4 bases, in that order; junction bases with no gene match: 8. Looked up from germline, CDR1 is SGHVS and CDR2 is FNYEAQ. This CDR3 comprises 14 residues. The CDR3 sequence: CASKPAGATETQYF. CDR3 in DNA: TGTGCCAGCAAGCCAGCGGGGGCGACAGAGACCCAGTACTTC.